Here is one TCR beta chain with its context. The data were taken from a study of blood T cell repertoires in COVID-19. Overall study: Sources were T cells, B-cell-depleted T cells, or PBMCs; the material itself was cDNA or gDNA.

Under the authors' procedure: Amplified reference gene primers provided the basis for estimating nucleated cell counts. The data were produced by immunoSEQ multiplex PCR, yet TCRdb's version contains in-frame clones alone and is incomplete. V and J calls and clone size come straight from that table; D and trimming were deduced from the DNA. The data contain about 100,000 clones, 70% to 90% of them seen just once; the ten biggest clones take up more than 7%. The CDR3 sequence is 15 residues long. Germline CDR1 is SGDLS and CDR2 is YYNGEE. Trimming pared 1 base from V and 8 bases from J, leaving 16 bases between.

Sequenced sample: peripheral blood. The TCR originated in a man aged 55 to 70 with acute or convalescent COVID-19. The chain uses TRBV9 and TRBJ2-1; the D gene is possibly TRBD1 (6 bases). The CDR3 DNA sequence: TGTGCCAGCAGCGTATCTGGCAGGGGTGGCGATGAGCAGTTCTTC. The encoded protein is CASSVSGRGGDEQFF.